The entry that follows covers one T cell receptor beta chain sequence. This sample is part of a study of monozygotic twins with cystic fibrosis. Study-wide context: With about 15 PCR cycles, barcoded libraries came from approximately 2.8 micrograms of fragmented DNA.

Some clones are missing from TCRdb's copy, which holds only in-frame ones; the method was immunoSEQ multiplex PCR. The sample holds approximately 32,000 clones, roughly 96% seen once. The germline V gene encodes CDR1 MNHEY and CDR2 SVGAGI. The CDR3 sequence is 12 residues long. The V end was cut by 6 bases, the J end by 5 bases, with 10 bases between. Sequencing input: blood. V and J are TRBV6-5 and TRBJ1-2; D not certain. This TCR derives from a girl aged 2 to 9 with cystic fibrosis. The CDR3 loop reads CASRKDRYGYTF. CDR3 DNA sequence: TGTGCCAGCAGAAAAGACCGGTATGGCTACACCTTC.